These 2 T cell receptor beta chains were sequenced from one sample in a study of T cell responses to AZD1222 COVID-19 vaccine. The assay was immunoSEQ multiplex PCR, and TCRdb's table has in-frame clones only and misses some. Of 90,000 to 100,000 clones listed, 88% are singletons. The sample here was peripheral blood, taken 28 days after the second AZD1222 dose. Receptors originate from an adult who received the AZD1222 COVID-19 vaccine.

CDR3 sequence reads: CAWSALGGSNQPQHF. The CDR3 DNA reads as TGTGCCTGGAGTGCTTTGGGGGGTAGCAATCAGCCCCAGCATTTT. The rearrangement joins TRBV30 to TRBJ1-5; possibly TRBD1 for D (5 bases). Germline V gene data show CDR1 as GTSNPN and CDR2 as SVGIG (reference sequence). This CDR3 region has 15 residues. The V end was cut by 1 base, the J end by 0 bases, with 10 bases between.

The rearrangement links TRBV2 to TRBJ1-5, with a weak D call TRBD1 (6 bases). The ends were cut back, 4 bases at V and 6 bases at J, with 13 bases in the middle. Germline lookup yields CDR1 SNHLY and CDR2 FYNNEI. This CDR3 has 14 residues. CDR3 DNA sequence: TGTGCCAGCAGTGGGGGGCGGGGGTTTCAGCCCCAGCATTTT. This sequence encodes CASSGGRGFQPQHF.